The following is a T cell receptor beta chain sequence with its context. The target antigen is unknown. Distinct nucleotide sequences in the sample also encode this CDR3. Assay used: immunoSEQ multiplex PCR; TCRdb lists only in-frame clones, some missing. Of 2,500,000 or so clones detected, 90% to 95% appear once; the ten largest clones hold about 0.13%. The data originate from a study of shared clonotypes between healthy human individuals. Germline CDR1 and CDR2: SGHTA and FQGNSA. The CDR3 runs to 13 residues. V was pared by 1 base and J by 4 bases, with 5 bases between. General study results and limits: On the whole, naive subsets had larger estimated richness than memory subsets had. How much donors shared clonotypes was expected to be affected by sequencing depth. The authors sampled blood alone, and tissue repertoires likely differ.

All donors qualified as healthy HIV-negative adults and had experienced no recent acute infections or vaccinations. The sequencing sample was made of naive CD4+ T cells sorted from blood. Subset in this sample: CD45RA+ positively selected. J is TRBJ2-1 and V is TRBV7-2, with unresolved D. This clonotype was sampled from a man between 18 and 29 years old in good health. The CDR3 loop reads CASSLVSYNEQFF. The CDR3 DNA sequence: TGTGCCAGCAGCTTAGTTAGTTACAATGAGCAGTTCTTC.